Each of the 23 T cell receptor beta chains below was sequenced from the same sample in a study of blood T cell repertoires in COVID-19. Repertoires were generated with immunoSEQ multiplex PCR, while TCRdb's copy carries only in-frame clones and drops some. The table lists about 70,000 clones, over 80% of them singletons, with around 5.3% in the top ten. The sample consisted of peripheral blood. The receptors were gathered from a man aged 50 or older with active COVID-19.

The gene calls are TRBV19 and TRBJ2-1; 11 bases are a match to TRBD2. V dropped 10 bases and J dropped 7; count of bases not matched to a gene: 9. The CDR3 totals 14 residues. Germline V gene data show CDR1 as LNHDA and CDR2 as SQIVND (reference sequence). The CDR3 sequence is CATYSGRADNEQFF. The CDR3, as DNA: TGTGCCACTTATAGCGGGAGGGCCGATAATGAGCAGTTCTTC.

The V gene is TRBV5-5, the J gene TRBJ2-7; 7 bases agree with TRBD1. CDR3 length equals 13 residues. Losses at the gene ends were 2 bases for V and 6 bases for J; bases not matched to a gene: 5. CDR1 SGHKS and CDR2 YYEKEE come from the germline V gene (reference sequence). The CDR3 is CASSLQGSGEQYF. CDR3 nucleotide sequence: TGTGCCAGCAGCTTACAGGGGAGTGGCGAGCAGTACTTC.

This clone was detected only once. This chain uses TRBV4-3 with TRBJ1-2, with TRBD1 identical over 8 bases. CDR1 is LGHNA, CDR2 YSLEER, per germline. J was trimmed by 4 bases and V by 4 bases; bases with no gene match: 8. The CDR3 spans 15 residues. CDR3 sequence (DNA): TGCGCCAGCAGCCCGCCTGGACAGGGACTCTATGGCTACACCTTC. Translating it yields CASSPPGQGLYGYTF.

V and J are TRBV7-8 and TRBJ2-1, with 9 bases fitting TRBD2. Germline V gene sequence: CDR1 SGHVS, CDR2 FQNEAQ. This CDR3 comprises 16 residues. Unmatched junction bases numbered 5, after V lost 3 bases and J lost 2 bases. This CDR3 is CASSFTAGGTYNEQFF. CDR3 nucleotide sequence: TGTGCCAGCAGCTTTACAGCGGGAGGAACCTACAATGAGCAGTTCTTC. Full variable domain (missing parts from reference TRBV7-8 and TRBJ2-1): GAGVSQSPRYKVAKRGQDVALRCDPISGHVSLFWYQQALGQGPEFLTYFQNEAQLDKSGLPSDRFFAERPEGSVSTLKIQRTQQEDSAVYLCASSFTAGGTYNEQFFGPGTRLTVL.

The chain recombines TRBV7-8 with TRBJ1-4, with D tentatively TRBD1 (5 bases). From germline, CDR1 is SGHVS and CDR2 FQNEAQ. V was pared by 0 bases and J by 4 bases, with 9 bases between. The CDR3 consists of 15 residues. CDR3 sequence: CASSLASGINEKLFF. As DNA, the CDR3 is TGTGCCAGCAGCTTAGCGTCAGGGATTAATGAAAAACTGTTTTTT.

The CDR3 here is CASRPHRLLAGGMNTGELFF. CDR3 nucleotides: TGTGCCAGCAGACCTCACCGCTTACTAGCGGGAGGGATGAACACCGGGGAGCTGTTTTTT. The genes are TRBV7-8 and TRBJ2-2, with TRBD2 matching over 13 bases. From germline, CDR1 is SGHVS and CDR2 FQNEAQ. The CDR3 extends over 20 amino acids. Germline trimming cut 6 bases from V and 1 base from J; bases unmatched to any gene: 14.

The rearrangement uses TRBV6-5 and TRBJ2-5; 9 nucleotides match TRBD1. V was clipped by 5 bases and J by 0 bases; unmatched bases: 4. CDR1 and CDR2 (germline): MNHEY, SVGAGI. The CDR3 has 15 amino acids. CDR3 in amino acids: CASSLTGGNQETQYF. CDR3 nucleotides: TGTGCCAGCAGTCTGACAGGGGGGAACCAAGAGACCCAGTACTTC.

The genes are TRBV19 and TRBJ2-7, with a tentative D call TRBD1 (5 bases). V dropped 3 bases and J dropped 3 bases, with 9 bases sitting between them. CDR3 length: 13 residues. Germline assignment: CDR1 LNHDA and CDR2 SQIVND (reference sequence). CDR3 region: CASSIGAFYEQYF. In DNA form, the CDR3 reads TGTGCCAGTAGTATTGGGGCGTTCTACGAGCAGTACTTC.

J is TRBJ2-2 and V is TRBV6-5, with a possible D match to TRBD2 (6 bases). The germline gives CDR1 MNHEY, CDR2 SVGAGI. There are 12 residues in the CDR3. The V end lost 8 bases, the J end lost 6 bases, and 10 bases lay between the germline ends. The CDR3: CASRSGAGELFF. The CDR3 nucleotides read TGTGCCAGCCGATCGGGGGCCGGGGAGCTGTTTTTT.

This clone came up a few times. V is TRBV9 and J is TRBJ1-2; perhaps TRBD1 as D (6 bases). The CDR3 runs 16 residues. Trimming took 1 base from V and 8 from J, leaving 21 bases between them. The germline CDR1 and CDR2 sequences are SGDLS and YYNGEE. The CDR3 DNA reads TGTGCCAGCAGCGTAATTGGGGGCGCCCCGGGTGAGGGCTACACCTTC. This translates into CASSVIGGAPGEGYTF.

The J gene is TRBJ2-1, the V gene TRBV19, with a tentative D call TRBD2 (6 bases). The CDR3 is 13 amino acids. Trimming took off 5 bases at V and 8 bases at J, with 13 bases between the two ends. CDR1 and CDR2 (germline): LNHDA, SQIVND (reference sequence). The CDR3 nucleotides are TGTGCCAGTAGTCAGACTAGGAATCATGAGCAGTTCTTC. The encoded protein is CASSQTRNHEQFF.

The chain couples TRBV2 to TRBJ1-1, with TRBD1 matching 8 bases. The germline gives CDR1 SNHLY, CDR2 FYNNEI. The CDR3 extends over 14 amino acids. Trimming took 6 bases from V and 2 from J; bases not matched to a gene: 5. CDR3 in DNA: TGTGCCAGCAGCAGACAGGGGACAAACACTGAAGCTTTCTTT. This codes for CASSRQGTNTEAFF.

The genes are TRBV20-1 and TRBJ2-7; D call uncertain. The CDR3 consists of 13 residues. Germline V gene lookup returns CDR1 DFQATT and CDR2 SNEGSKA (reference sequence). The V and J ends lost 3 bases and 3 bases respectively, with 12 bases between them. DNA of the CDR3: TGCAGTGCTAGTCCCAAATCCGGCTACGAGCAGTACTTC. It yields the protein CSASPKSGYEQYF.

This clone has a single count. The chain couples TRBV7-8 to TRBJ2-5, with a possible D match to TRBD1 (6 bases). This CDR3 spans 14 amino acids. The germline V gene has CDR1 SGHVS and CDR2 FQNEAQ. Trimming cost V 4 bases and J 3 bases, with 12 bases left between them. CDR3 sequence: CASSWRGGEETQYF. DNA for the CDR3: TGTGCCAGCAGCTGGAGAGGGGGAGAAGAGACCCAGTACTTC.

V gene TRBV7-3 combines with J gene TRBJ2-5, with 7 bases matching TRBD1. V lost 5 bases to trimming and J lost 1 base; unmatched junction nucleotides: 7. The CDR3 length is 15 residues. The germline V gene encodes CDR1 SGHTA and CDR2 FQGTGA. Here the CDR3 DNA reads TGTGCCAGCAGCCAACTCGGGACAGTCCAAGAGACCCAGTACTTC. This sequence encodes CASSQLGTVQETQYF.

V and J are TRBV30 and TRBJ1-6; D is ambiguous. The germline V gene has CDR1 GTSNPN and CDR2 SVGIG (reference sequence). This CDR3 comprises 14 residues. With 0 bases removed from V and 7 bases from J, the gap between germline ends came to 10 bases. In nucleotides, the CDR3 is TGTGCCTGGAGTGTCGAGGGAGTGAATTCACCCCTCCACTTT. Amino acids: CAWSVEGVNSPLHF.

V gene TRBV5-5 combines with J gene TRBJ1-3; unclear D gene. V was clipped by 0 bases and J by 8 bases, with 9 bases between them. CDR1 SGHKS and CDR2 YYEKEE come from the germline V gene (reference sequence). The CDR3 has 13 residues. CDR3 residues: CASSLEGSHTIYF. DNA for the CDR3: TGTGCCAGCAGCTTGGAAGGGAGCCACACCATATATTTT. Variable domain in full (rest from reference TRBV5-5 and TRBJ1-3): DAGVTQSPTHLIKTRGQQVTLRCSPISGHKSVSWYQQVLGQGPQFIFQYYEKEERGRGNFPDRFSARQFPNYSSELNVNALLLGDSALYLCASSLEGSHTIYFGEGSWLTVV.

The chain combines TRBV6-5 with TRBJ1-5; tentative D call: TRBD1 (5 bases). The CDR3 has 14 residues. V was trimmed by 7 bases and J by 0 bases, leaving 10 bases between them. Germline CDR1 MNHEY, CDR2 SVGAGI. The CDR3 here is CASTSGFSNQPQHF. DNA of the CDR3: TGTGCCAGCACCTCAGGGTTTAGCAATCAGCCCCAGCATTTT.

CDR3 region: CASSYGLAGFSGANVLTF. The CDR3 nucleotides read TGTGCCAGCAGCTATGGACTAGCGGGGTTCTCTGGGGCCAACGTCCTGACTTTC. The rearrangement joins TRBV11-3 to TRBJ2-6, with 12 bases fitting TRBD2. J gave up 0 bases and V 4 bases, and 4 bases lay outside the gene matches. The CDR3 runs to 18 residues. CDR1 and CDR2 (germline): SGHNT, YENEEA. Supplemented by reference TRBV11-3 and TRBJ2-6, the full variable domain reads EAGVVQSPRYKIIEKKQPVAFWCNPISGHNTLYWYLQNLGQGPELLIRYENEEAVDDSQLPKDRFSAERLKGVDSTLKIQPAELGDSAVYLCASSYGLAGFSGANVLTFGAGSRLTVL.

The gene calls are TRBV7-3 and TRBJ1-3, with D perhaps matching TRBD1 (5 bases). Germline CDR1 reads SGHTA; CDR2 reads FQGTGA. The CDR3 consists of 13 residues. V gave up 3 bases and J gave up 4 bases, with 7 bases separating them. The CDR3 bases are TGTGCCAGCAGCTTCGGACAAGGAAACACCATATATTTT. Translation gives CASSFGQGNTIYF. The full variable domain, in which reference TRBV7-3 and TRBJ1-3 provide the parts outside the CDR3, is GAGVSQTPSNKVTEKGKYVELRCDPISGHTALYWYRQSLGQGPEFLIYFQGTGAADDSGLPNDRFFAVRPEGSVSTLKIQRTERGDSAVYLCASSFGQGNTIYFGEGSWLTVV.

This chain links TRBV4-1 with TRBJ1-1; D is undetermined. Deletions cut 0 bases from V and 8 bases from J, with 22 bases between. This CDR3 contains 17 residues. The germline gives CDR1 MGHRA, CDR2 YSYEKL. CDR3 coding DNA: TGCGCCAGCAGCCAAGAGCAGGTGGTCGGCCTGGGCGCAGAAGCTTTCTTT. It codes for CASSQEQVVGLGAEAFF.

The chain's CDR3 is CASSAGQWKDEQFF. The CDR3 bases are TGCGCCAGCAGCGCCGGACAGTGGAAGGATGAGCAGTTCTTC. The chain is built from TRBV5-1 and TRBJ2-1; TRBD1 is a possible D gene (6 bases). V lost 4 bases and J lost 8, with 16 bases in between. The CDR3 is 14 residues long. Germline CDR1 is SGHRS and CDR2 is YFSETQ.

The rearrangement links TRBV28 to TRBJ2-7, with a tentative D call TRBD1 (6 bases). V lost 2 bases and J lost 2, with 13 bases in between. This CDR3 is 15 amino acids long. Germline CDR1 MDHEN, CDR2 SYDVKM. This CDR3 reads CASSLTTGKTYEQYF. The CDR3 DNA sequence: TGTGCCAGCAGTTTAACTACAGGGAAAACCTACGAGCAGTACTTC.